The source of this TCR beta chain is a study of blood T cell repertoires in COVID-19. The method was immunoSEQ multiplex PCR; TCRdb's version includes in-frame clones alone and lacks a portion of them. The data hold around 250,000 clones, with about four fifths observed a single time. The clonotype comes from a man aged 40-49 years with active or convalescent COVID-19. What was sequenced was peripheral blood.

Here the CDR3 reads CASSSNYPYNTDTQYF. The CDR3 nucleotides are TGTGCCAGCAGCTCGAACTACCCCTACAACACAGATACGCAGTATTTT. The rearrangement links TRBV7-9 to TRBJ2-3; no clear D. This CDR3 spans 16 amino acids. Trimming took off 4 bases at V and 2 bases at J, with 16 bases between the two ends. The germline V gene has CDR1 SEHNR and CDR2 FQNEAQ (reference sequence).